These T cell receptor beta chains were read from a single sample in a study of blood T cell repertoires in COVID-19. Assay: immunoSEQ multiplex PCR; the TCRdb copy retains only in-frame clones and omits some. The repertoire holds more than 200,000 clones, just over 85% seen once, with less than 2% in the top ten. Sequences were obtained from PBMCs or T cells enriched from blood (not recorded which). These receptors came from a man aged 40-50 years who had recovered from COVID-19. The conserved cysteine and the conserved F or W are not part of the CDR3 here. A D gene is named only where the DNA matches it firmly.

>TRBV11-2|TRBJ1-1|-
ASRTGFPAEAF
>TRBV7-8|TRBJ1-5|-
ASSLSRGNQPQH
>TRBV5-1|TRBJ2-7|TRBD1
ASSPGQGPFEQY
>TRBV30|TRBJ2-1|-
AWSQGWEQF
>TRBV18|TRBJ1-3|-
ASSPGAWDLLGGNTIY
>TRBV7-2|TRBJ1-1|-
ASSLAPAGEAF
>TRBV5-1|TRBJ2-1|TRBD2
ASSLAGTNSYNEQF
>TRBV5-1|TRBJ2-2|TRBD1
ASSHRDRGPYGELF
>TRBV4-1|TRBJ1-4|-
ASSRREAGGKLF
>TRBV9|TRBJ1-4|-
ASSVSRAGKLF
>TRBV4-2|TRBJ2-3|TRBD2
ASSRTSGGPADTQY
>TRBV4-3|TRBJ2-1|TRBD2
ASSQDLGLAGGLNEQF
>TRBV28|TRBJ2-7|TRBD2
ASSLWASGNIYEQY
>TRBV28|TRBJ1-5|-
ATKKIFNQPQH
>TRBV19|TRBJ1-3|-
ASSMESLSSGNTIY
>TRBV18|TRBJ2-1|-
ASSPAIENEQF
>TRBV6-5|TRBJ2-1|TRBD2
ASSYAASGTLDEQF
>TRBV6-2/TRBV6-3|TRBJ2-1|-
ASSYEQEYNEQF
>TRBV18|TRBJ1-2|TRBD1
ASSPGDRGHYGYT